The 22 T cell receptor beta chains below were found in one sample sequenced in a study of T cell changes during pregnancy in multiple sclerosis. Method: immunoSEQ multiplex PCR; TCRdb's copy keeps in-frame clones and lacks some. The sample has 40,000 to 50,000 clones, about 89% seen once; the top ten hold roughly a tenth. Source: CD8+ T cells from peripheral blood mononuclear cells, taken after pregnancy. All receptors come from a female donor with multiple sclerosis, enrolled in a pregnancy study.

The sample holds a few counts of this clone. The chain links TRBV29-1 to TRBJ2-2; a weak D match, TRBD1 (5 bases). Germline V CDR1 and CDR2: SQVTM, ANQGSEA. The ends were cut back, 5 bases at V and 3 bases at J, with 13 bases in the middle. The CDR3 covers 14 residues. This chain's CDR3 is CSVIPTTDTGELFF. In nucleotides, the CDR3 is TGCAGCGTTATCCCGACGACAGACACCGGGGAGCTGTTTTTT.

This chain connects TRBV6-6 to TRBJ2-7; no reliable D call. This CDR3 comprises 14 residues. Per germline, CDR1 MNHNY and CDR2 SVGAGI (reference sequence). V was pared by 5 bases and J by 0 bases, with 11 bases between. CDR3 DNA: TGTGCCAGCAGTCGACAAGATAACTCCTACGAGCAGTACTTC. It is translated as CASSRQDNSYEQYF.

V and J are TRBV4-1 and TRBJ2-3; possibly TRBD1 for D (6 bases). Trimming cost V 3 bases and J 0 bases, with 16 bases left between them. The germline gives CDR1 MGHRA, CDR2 YSYEKL. The length of the CDR3 is 17 residues. As DNA, the CDR3 is TGCGCCAGCAGCCAGGCTGAGACAGGATTTAGCACAGATACGCAGTATTTT. Amino acids: CASSQAETGFSTDTQYF.

The chain is built from TRBV5-6 and TRBJ1-3, with unresolved D. V was cut by 0 bases and J by 2 bases, with 12 bases left in between. Germline V gene lookup returns CDR1 SGHDT and CDR2 YYEEEE. This CDR3 is 16 amino acids long. The CDR3 nucleotides are TGTGCCAGCAGCTTGGGAGGCGGGATGACTGGAAACACCATATATTTT. The encoded protein is CASSLGGGMTGNTIYF.

This chain joins TRBV15 and TRBJ1-1, with a tentative D call TRBD1 (5 bases). Trimming took 3 bases from V and 1 from J, leaving 12 bases between them. Per the germline V gene, CDR1 is LNHNV and CDR2 is YYDKDF (reference sequence). The CDR3 runs to 15 residues. The CDR3 DNA sequence: TGTGCCACCAGCAGGAGGAGGGACGCGAACACTGAAGCTTTCTTT. Protein product: CATSRRRDANTEAFF.

The chain couples TRBV2 to TRBJ2-7; D is possibly TRBD2 (5 bases). CDR3 length: 16 amino acids. Germline V CDR1 and CDR2: SNHLY, FYNNEI. V shed 4 bases and J shed 2 bases, with 18 bases lying between them. The CDR3 spells CASSGVPEVLAYEQYF. As DNA, the CDR3 is TGTGCCAGCAGTGGGGTTCCGGAGGTTCTAGCCTACGAGCAGTACTTC.

V and J are TRBV21-1 and TRBJ2-7; no check of the table's D call, TRBD2, against the DNA was made. TRBV21-1 constitutes a pseudogene. CDR3 length: 12 residues. Written as DNA, the CDR3 is TGTGCCAGCAGCCGAGTAGCCCGCGAGCAGTACTTC. This gives the protein CASSRVAREQYF.

This chain links TRBV11-3 with TRBJ1-1; D may be TRBD1 (6 bases). Germline CDR1 reads SGHNT; CDR2 reads YENEEA. V lost 5 bases and J 3 bases, leaving 13 bases between the germline ends. There are 14 residues in the CDR3. The CDR3 DNA reads TGTGCCAGCAGCCCCGGGGGGCAGGACACTGAAGCTTTCTTT. Translated: CASSPGGQDTEAFF.

The gene calls are TRBV25-1 and TRBJ2-1; 10 positions match TRBD1. With 8 bases clipped from V and 8 bases from J, the junction kept 6 bases outside the gene matches. The germline V gene encodes CDR1 MGHDK and CDR2 SYGVNS. This CDR3 has 13 residues. For the CDR3, the DNA is TGTGCCAGCGGACAGGGGGGTTTGGATGAGCAGTTCTTC. As protein: CASGQGGLDEQFF.

The genes are TRBV4-1 and TRBJ1-1; D not certain. The CDR3 spans 13 residues. Germline loops: CDR1 MGHRA, CDR2 YSYEKL. V was trimmed by 1 base and J by 5 bases, leaving 8 bases between them. This CDR3 is CASSQGGPTEAFF. The CDR3 DNA follows: TGCGCCAGCAGCCAAGGAGGCCCAACTGAAGCTTTCTTT.

This chain links TRBV6-6 with TRBJ2-1, with 10 bases identical to TRBD2. The CDR3 runs 15 residues. Germline assignment: CDR1 MNHNY and CDR2 SVGAGI (reference sequence). The V gene end was trimmed by 6 bases and the J gene end by 8 bases; junction bases not matched to a gene: 10. This chain's CDR3 is CASSRLAGGVDEQFF. CDR3 DNA sequence: TGTGCCAGCAGCCGTTTAGCGGGGGGAGTCGATGAGCAGTTCTTC.

The genes are TRBV18 and TRBJ1-1, with TRBD1 matching 10 bases. CDR3 length equals 13 residues. Trimming cost V 3 bases and J 11 bases; bases outside gene matches: 6. The germline gives CDR1 KGHSH, CDR2 LQKENI. The CDR3 spells CASSPGTGAAAFF. CDR3 in DNA: TGTGCCAGCTCACCCGGGACAGGGGCTGCGGCTTTCTTT.

The chain couples TRBV4-1 to TRBJ2-7; the match to TRBD1 covers 9 bases. V lost 0 bases and J lost 2; bases outside the gene matches: 11. The CDR3 length is 18 residues. Germline V lookup: CDR1 MGHRA, CDR2 YSYEKL. CDR3 nucleotides: TGCGCCAGCAGCCAAGATGAATTCCCCGGGACAGGGCCCTACGAGCAGTACTTC. Translation gives CASSQDEFPGTGPYEQYF.

V gene TRBV5-6 combines with J gene TRBJ2-1; weak D call: TRBD2 (5 bases). Per germline, CDR1 SGHDT and CDR2 YYEEEE. This CDR3 has 16 amino acids. V gave up 0 bases and J gave up 2 bases, with 12 bases separating them. The CDR3 loop reads CASSLVLAFAYNEQFF. The CDR3 nucleotides read TGTGCCAGCAGCTTGGTTCTAGCTTTCGCCTACAATGAGCAGTTCTTC. The whole variable domain, remainder taken from reference TRBV5-6 and TRBJ2-1, is DAGVTQSPTHLIKTRGQQVTLRCSPKSGHDTVSWYQQALGQGPQFIFQYYEEEERQRGNFPDRFSGHQFPNYSSELNVNALLLGDSALYLCASSLVLAFAYNEQFFGPGTRLTVL.

The genes are TRBV29-1 and TRBJ2-7, with D perhaps matching TRBD1 (5 bases). The CDR3 loop spans 13 amino acids. Germline CDR1 SQVTM, CDR2 ANQGSEA. With 6 bases removed from V and 2 bases from J, the gap between germline ends came to 14 bases. CDR3 sequence: CSVGDRAPYEQYF. The DNA for the CDR3 is TGCAGCGTGGGTGACAGAGCTCCCTACGAGCAGTACTTC.

The rearrangement links TRBV9 to TRBJ2-2; TRBD2 agrees at 8 bases. Trimming removed 6 bases from V and 2 bases from J; junction bases left unmatched: 6. Germline values: CDR1 SGDLS, CDR2 YYNGEE. The CDR3 is made up of 15 amino acids. This chain's CDR3 is CASTGGGGNTGELFF. The CDR3 DNA sequence: TGTGCCAGCACGGGAGGGGGGGGTAACACCGGGGAGCTGTTTTTT.

This clone has only one observation. The chain has TRBV25-1 and TRBJ2-1; TRBD1 agrees at 7 bases. Germline values: CDR1 MGHDK, CDR2 SYGVNS. J gave up 5 bases and V 0 bases, and 4 bases lay outside the gene matches. This CDR3 has 15 residues. CDR3: CASSEYFGQDNEQFF. CDR3 nucleotide sequence: TGTGCCAGCAGTGAATATTTTGGACAGGACAATGAGCAGTTCTTC.

In regard to this clone: At the DNA level, this CDR3 is encoded by other sequences in the same sample as well. This chain connects TRBV11-2 to TRBJ1-1; a weak D match, TRBD1 (5 bases). CDR3 length: 12 amino acids. Trimming took off 3 bases at V and 6 bases at J, with 8 bases between the two ends. Germline V gene lookup returns CDR1 SGHAT and CDR2 FQNNGV. CDR3 nucleotide sequence: TGTGCCAGCAGCTTGGGACTTCCTGAAGCTTTCTTT. This translates into CASSLGLPEAFF.

The rearrangement joins TRBV7-9 to TRBJ2-1, with D maybe TRBD2 (5 bases). Deletions cut 3 bases from V and 9 bases from J, with 6 bases between. CDR3 length equals 11 residues. Germline V gene sequence: CDR1 SEHNR, CDR2 FQNEAQ (reference sequence). CDR3 nucleotide sequence: TGTGCCAGCAGCTTTCGGGGTGAGCAGTTCTTC. This encodes CASSFRGEQFF.

The chain links TRBV6-6 to TRBJ2-7; 7 bases are shared with TRBD2. Germline V gene sequence: CDR1 MNHNY, CDR2 SVGAGI (reference sequence). The CDR3 is 13 residues long. V dropped 9 bases and J dropped 0; count of bases not matched to a gene: 5. CDR3 in amino acids: CASAGADSYEQYF. CDR3 in DNA: TGTGCCAGTGCGGGAGCGGACTCCTACGAGCAGTACTTC.

This clone appeared once. This chain connects TRBV5-1 to TRBJ2-2, with 9 bases aligning to TRBD1. Trimming took 2 bases from V and 3 from J; bases not matched to a gene: 2. This CDR3 spans 15 amino acids. Germline lookup yields CDR1 SGHRS and CDR2 YFSETQ. The CDR3 region has the DNA TGCGCCAGCAGCTTCGGGACAGGGTACACCGGGGAGCTGTTTTTT. Encoded protein: CASSFGTGYTGELFF.

The CDR3 DNA reads as TGTGCCAGCAGCACTCAGGGACTAGCGGGGGAAAGCTCCTACAATGAGCAGTTCTTC. It translates to CASSTQGLAGESSYNEQFF. The rearrangement links TRBV13 to TRBJ2-1, with 14 positions matching TRBD2. CDR3 length: 19 amino acids. Germline V CDR1 and CDR2: PRHDT, FYEKMQ (reference sequence). V dropped 5 bases and J dropped 0; count of bases not matched to a gene: 9.